This is a list of T cell receptor beta chains from one sample in a study of T cell repertoires in cytomegalovirus infection. TCRdb reprocessed the reads via MiXCR and lists one record per CDR3 protein. The table shows about 900,000 distinct CDR3 sequences, with less than 35% occurring only once. These receptors lack a known antigen. This sample comprised cultured CD8+ T cells from PBMCs, obtained from culture after CMV antigen stimulation. The receptors here all came from a human donor in good health (CMV status not recorded). Some clones in this sample may be carry-over from other donors' samples. Both conserved end residues are part of each CDR3. D genes are given only for firm matches. Rows may omit the clone size; those that give it use once, few, many or a size class.

abundance	j_gene	v_gene	len	d_gene	CDR3aa	CDR3nt
.	TRBJ2-5	TRBV11-2	12	TRBD2	CASSLGLAGPYF	TGTGCCAGCAGCTTAGGACTAGCGGGACCGTACTTC
few	TRBJ1-2	TRBV12-5	15	.	CASGFFESGNYGYTF	TGTGCTAGTGGTTTCTTCGAGTCAGGAAACTATGGCTACACCTTC
.	TRBJ2-5	TRBV7-2	19	TRBD2	CASSPTSGGAGAREETQYF	TGTGCCAGCAGCCCTACTAGCGGGGGGGCCGGCGCTCGGGAGGAGACCCAGTACTTC
.	TRBJ2-5	TRBV27	16	TRBD2	CASSLGVSGGQETQYF	TGTGCCAGCAGTTTAGGTGTTTCGGGGGGTCAAGAGACCCAGTACTTC
.	TRBJ2-1	TRBV9	16	.	CASSSGGGYLINEQFF	TGTGCCAGCAGCTCCGGTGGGGGCTATTTGATCAATGAGCAGTTCTTC
.	TRBJ2-6	TRBV5-1	18	TRBD2	CASSDRLAGGPSFNVLTF	TGCGCCAGCAGCGACCGACTAGCGGGGGGCCCGTCCTTCAACGTCCTGACTTTC
.	TRBJ1-2	TRBV5-6	16	.	CASTSPGLVRNYGYTF	TGTGCCAGCACATCCCCGGGCCTGGTCAGAAACTATGGCTACACCTTC
.	TRBJ1-1	TRBV28	14	.	CAIQPRDGRTESFF	TGTGCCATCCAACCAAGGGACGGTCGGACTGAATCTTTCTTT
.	TRBJ1-5	TRBV25-1	14	TRBD1	CASSEGAGGGAQHF	TGTGCCAGCAGTGAAGGGGCAGGGGGTGGGGCCCAGCATTTT
many	TRBJ1-3	TRBV12-3/TRBV12-4	14	TRBD1	CASSPGTAGNTIYF	TGTGCCAGCAGTCCCGGGACAGCCGGAAACACCATATATTTT
few	TRBJ2-7	TRBV7-9	15	.	CASSRGRQDSYEQYF	TGTGCCAGCAGCCGGGGACGCCAGGACTCCTACGAGCAGTACTTC
few	TRBJ1-1	TRBV28	14	.	CASSLRGQGAEAFF	TGTGCCAGCAGTTTACGGGGCCAAGGGGCTGAAGCTTTCTTT
few	TRBJ2-1	TRBV15	14	.	CATKVYSSYNEQFF	TGTGCCACCAAGGTTTATAGCTCCTACAATGAGCAGTTCTTC
few	TRBJ2-7	TRBV6-1	12	.	CANNQGSGEQYF	TGTGCCAACAACCAGGGTTCTGGGGAGCAGTACTTC
.	TRBJ2-1	TRBV7-6	15	.	CASSLTGDPYNEQFF	TGTGCCAGCAGCCTCACGGGGGATCCCTACAATGAGCAGTTCTTC
.	TRBJ2-5	TRBV6-6	15	TRBD2	CASSEGLAPQETQYF	TGTGCCAGCAGCGAGGGACTAGCGCCCCAAGAGACCCAGTACTTC
few	TRBJ1-2	TRBV4-3	15	TRBD1	CASTPYRGLNYGYTF	TGCGCCAGCACCCCTTACAGGGGTTTAAATTATGGCTACACCTTC
.	TRBJ2-7	TRBV4-2	14	.	CASSQEGMSYEQYF	TGTGCCAGCAGCCAAGAAGGGATGTCCTACGAGCAGTACTTC
.	TRBJ2-7	TRBV20-1	14	.	CSARDRTGSYEQYF	TGCAGTGCTAGAGATCGAACAGGCTCCTACGAGCAGTACTTC
.	TRBJ1-2	TRBV3-1	15	.	CASSQAGVSNYGYTF	TGTGCCAGCAGCCAAGCAGGAGTTTCTAACTATGGCTACACCTTC
.	TRBJ2-1	TRBV24-1	16	.	CVTSDLDRLGYNEQFF	TGTGTCACCAGTGACCTGGACAGACTAGGATACAATGAGCAGTTCTTC
.	TRBJ2-7	TRBV6-8	16	.	CASSRRPRQASYEQYF	TGTGCCAGCAGCCGCCGTCCCCGACAGGCCTCCTACGAGCAGTACTTC
few	TRBJ2-1	TRBV20-1	15	TRBD2	CSAIPSGGPSNEQFF	TGCAGTGCTATTCCTAGCGGGGGGCCGAGCAATGAGCAGTTCTTC
.	TRBJ2-3	TRBV29-1	14	.	CSVDLEGSTDTQYF	TGCAGCGTTGATCTAGAGGGGAGCACAGATACGCAGTATTTT
few	TRBJ2-1	TRBV2	15	TRBD2	CASSEAAGGSNEQFF	TGTGCCAGCAGTGAAGCAGCGGGGGGATCGAATGAGCAGTTCTTC
.	TRBJ2-5	TRBV9	16	TRBD2	CASSVAGTSPQETQYF	TGTGCCAGCAGCGTAGCAGGGACTAGCCCCCAGGAGACCCAGTACTTC
.	TRBJ2-5	TRBV2	14	TRBD1	CASQQGDSSETQYF	TGTGCCAGTCAACAGGGGGATAGTAGCGAGACCCAGTACTTC
few	TRBJ1-1	TRBV10-3	16	.	CAIRPEIPAYNTEAFF	TGTGCCATCAGGCCAGAGATTCCAGCTTACAACACTGAAGCTTTCTTT
many	TRBJ1-2	TRBV7-2	19	.	CASSLGGSWWAVATYGYTF	TGTGCCAGCAGCTTAGGGGGGAGCTGGTGGGCTGTGGCTACCTATGGCTACACCTTC
few	TRBJ1-2	TRBV28	15	TRBD1	CASSPRTGRIYGYTF	TGTGCCAGCAGTCCGCGGACAGGGCGGATATATGGCTACACCTTC
.	TRBJ1-5	TRBV29-1	14	.	CSVWAPDSNQPQHF	TGCAGCGTTTGGGCACCTGATAGCAATCAGCCCCAGCATTTT
few	TRBJ2-3	TRBV7-9	17	.	CASSLYRGNRHTDTQYF	TGTGCCAGCAGCTTATATCGGGGCAACCGCCACACAGATACGCAGTATTTT
few	TRBJ2-1	TRBV7-6	16	TRBD1	CASSSFRDRGYNEQFF	TGTGCCAGCAGCTCTTTCCGGGACAGGGGTTACAATGAGCAGTTCTTC
few	TRBJ1-6	TRBV7-2	15	TRBD1	CASSLDQGVYSPLHF	TGTGCCAGCAGCTTAGACCAGGGGGTTTATTCACCCCTCCACTTT
few	TRBJ1-1	TRBV4-2	18	TRBD1	CASSRQTGSTGGNTEAFF	TGTGCCAGCAGCCGTCAAACCGGTTCGACAGGGGGGAACACTGAAGCTTTCTTT
.	TRBJ1-2	TRBV28	11	.	CASSFGRGYTF	TGTGCCAGCAGTTTTGGACGCGGCTACACCTTC
once	TRBJ2-3	TRBV19	16	.	CASSIWPRGATDTQYF	TGTGCCAGTAGTATATGGCCGAGGGGTGCAACGGATACGCAGTATTTT
.	TRBJ1-2	TRBV27	16	.	CASSLSRPGARYGYTF	TGTGCCAGCAGTTTATCAAGGCCAGGGGCTCGGTATGGCTACACCTTC
many	TRBJ2-2	TRBV6-5	15	.	CASSYSAGGGGELFF	TGTGCCAGCAGTTACTCAGCAGGAGGCGGCGGGGAGCTGTTTTTT
.	TRBJ2-7	TRBV7-6	15	TRBD1	CASSLNPGGIDEQYF	TGTGCCAGCAGCTTAAATCCAGGGGGTATCGACGAGCAGTACTTC
few	TRBJ2-3	TRBV7-9	19	TRBD2	CASSLGRNIPSGAEDTQYF	TGTGCCAGCAGCTTAGGTAGGAATATTCCTAGCGGGGCGGAAGATACGCAGTATTTT
.	TRBJ2-2	TRBV27	14	.	CASSLDLYTGELFF	TGTGCCAGCAGTTTGGACCTATACACCGGGGAGCTGTTTTTT